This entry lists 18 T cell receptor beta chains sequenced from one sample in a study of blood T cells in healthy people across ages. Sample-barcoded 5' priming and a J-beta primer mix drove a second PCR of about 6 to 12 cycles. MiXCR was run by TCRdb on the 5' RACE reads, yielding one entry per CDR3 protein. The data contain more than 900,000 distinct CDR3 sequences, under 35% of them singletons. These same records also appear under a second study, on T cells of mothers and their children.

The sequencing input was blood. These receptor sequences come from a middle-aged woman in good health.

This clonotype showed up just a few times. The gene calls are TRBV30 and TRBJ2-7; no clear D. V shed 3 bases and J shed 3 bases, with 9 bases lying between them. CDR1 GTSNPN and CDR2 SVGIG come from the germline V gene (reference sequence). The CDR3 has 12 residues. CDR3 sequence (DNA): TGTGCCTGGAGCGCCCTTGGCTACGAGCAGTACTTC. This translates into CAWSALGYEQYF.

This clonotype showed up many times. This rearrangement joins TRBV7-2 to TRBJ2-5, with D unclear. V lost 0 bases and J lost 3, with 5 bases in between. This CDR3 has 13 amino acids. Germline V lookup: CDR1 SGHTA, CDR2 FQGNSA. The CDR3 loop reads CASSLALEETQYF. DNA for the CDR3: TGTGCCAGCAGCTTAGCGCTCGAAGAGACCCAGTACTTC.

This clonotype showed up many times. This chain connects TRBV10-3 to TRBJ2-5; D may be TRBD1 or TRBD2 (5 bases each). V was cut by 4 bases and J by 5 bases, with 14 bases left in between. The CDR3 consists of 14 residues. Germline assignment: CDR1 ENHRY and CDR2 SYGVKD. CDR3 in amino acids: CAISAGTSTETQYF. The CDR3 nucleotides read TGTGCCATCAGTGCCGGGACCTCTACGGAGACCCAGTACTTC.

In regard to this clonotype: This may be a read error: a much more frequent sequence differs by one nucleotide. This CDR3 is CSARDLFGQGRNEQYF. DNA for the CDR3: TGCAGTGCTAGAGATCTCTTCGGACAGGGACGGAATGAGCAGTACTTC. The rearrangement links TRBV20-1 to TRBJ2-7; TRBD1 aligns across 8 bases. This CDR3 is built from 16 residues. In germline, CDR1 is DFQATT, CDR2 SNEGSKA (reference sequence). The trim removed 0 bases at V and 7 bases at J, leaving 14 bases unmatched.

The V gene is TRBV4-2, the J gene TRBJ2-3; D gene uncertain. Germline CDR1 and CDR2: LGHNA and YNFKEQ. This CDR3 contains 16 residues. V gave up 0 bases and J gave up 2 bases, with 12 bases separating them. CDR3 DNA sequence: TGTGCCAGCAGCCAAGACCCCTGGCAGTTCACAGATACGCAGTATTTT. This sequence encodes CASSQDPWQFTDTQYF.

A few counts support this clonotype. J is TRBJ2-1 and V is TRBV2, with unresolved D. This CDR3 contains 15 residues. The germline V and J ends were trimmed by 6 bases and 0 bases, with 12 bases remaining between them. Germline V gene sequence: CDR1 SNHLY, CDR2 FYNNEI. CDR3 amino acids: CASSKDQSSYNEQFF. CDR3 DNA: TGTGCCAGCAGCAAGGACCAATCCTCCTACAATGAGCAGTTCTTC.

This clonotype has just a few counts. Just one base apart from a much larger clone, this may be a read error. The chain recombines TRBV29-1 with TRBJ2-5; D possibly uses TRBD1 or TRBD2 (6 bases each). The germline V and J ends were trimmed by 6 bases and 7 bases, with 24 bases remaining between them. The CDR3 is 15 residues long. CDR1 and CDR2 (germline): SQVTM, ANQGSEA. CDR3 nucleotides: TGCAGCGTCCCCCTTGGGGGGCGAGGAGAAGGGACCCAGTACTTC. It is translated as CSVPLGGRGEGTQYF.

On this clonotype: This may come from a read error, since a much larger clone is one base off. The CDR3 is CSARTSGGIYGQYF. The CDR3 coding sequence is TGCAGTGCTCGGACTAGCGGGGGGATCTACGGGCAGTACTTC. This chain joins TRBV20-1 and TRBJ2-7; 14 bases align to TRBD2. CDR3 length equals 14 residues. Germline CDR1 DFQATT, CDR2 SNEGSKA (reference sequence).

The CDR3 region has the DNA TGTGCCAGCAGCCCGGACATTGGAAACACCATATATTTT. Translated, it gives CASSPDIGNTIYF. V and J are TRBV12-3 or TRBV12-4 and TRBJ1-3, with a weak D call TRBD1 (5 bases). Trimming stripped 6 bases from V and 3 bases from J, with 9 bases between. This CDR3 is 13 amino acids long.

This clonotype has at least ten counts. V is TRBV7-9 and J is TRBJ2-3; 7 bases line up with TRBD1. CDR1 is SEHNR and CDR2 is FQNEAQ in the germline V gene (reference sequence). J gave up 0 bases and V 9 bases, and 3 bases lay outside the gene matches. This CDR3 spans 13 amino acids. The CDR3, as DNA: TGTGCCAGGTCGACAGGGAGCACAGATACGCAGTATTTT. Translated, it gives CARSTGSTDTQYF.

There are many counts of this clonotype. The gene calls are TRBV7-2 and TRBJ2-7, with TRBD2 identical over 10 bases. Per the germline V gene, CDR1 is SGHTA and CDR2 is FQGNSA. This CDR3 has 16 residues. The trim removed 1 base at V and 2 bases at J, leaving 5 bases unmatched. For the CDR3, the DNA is TGTGCCAGCAGCTTAGGTCTTAGCGGGGGGACCTACGAGCAGTACTTC. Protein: CASSLGLSGGTYEQYF.

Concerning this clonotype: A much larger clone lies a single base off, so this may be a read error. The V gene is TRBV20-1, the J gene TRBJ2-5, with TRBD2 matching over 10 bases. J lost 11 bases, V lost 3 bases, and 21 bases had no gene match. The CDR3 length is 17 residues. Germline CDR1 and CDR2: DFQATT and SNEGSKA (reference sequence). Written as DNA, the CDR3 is TGCAGTGCTAGCTGGCTAGCGGGGGTACAATCAGGCGGTGAGCAGTACTTC. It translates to CSASWLAGVQSGGEQYF.

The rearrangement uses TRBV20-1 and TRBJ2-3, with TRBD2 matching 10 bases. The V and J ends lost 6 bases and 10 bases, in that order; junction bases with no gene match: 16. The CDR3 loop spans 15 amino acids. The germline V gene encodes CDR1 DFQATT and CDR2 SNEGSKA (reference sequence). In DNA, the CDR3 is TGCAGTGCCCTCCCCACTAGCGGGGATCAGAATGCGCAGTATTTT. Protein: CSALPTSGDQNAQYF.

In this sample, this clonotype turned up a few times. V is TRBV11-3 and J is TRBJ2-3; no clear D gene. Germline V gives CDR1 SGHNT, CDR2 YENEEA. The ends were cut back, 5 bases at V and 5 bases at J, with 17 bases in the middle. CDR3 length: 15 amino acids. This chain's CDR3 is CASSPSEKTGDTQYF. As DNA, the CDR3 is TGTGCCAGCAGCCCTTCAGAAAAGACGGGAGATACGCAGTATTTT.

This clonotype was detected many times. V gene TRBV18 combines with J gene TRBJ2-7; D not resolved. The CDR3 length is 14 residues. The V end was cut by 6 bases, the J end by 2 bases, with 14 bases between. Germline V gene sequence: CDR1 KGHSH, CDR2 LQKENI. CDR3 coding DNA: TGTGCCAGCTCCATAACGGAATCTACCTACGAGCAGTACTTC. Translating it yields CASSITESTYEQYF.

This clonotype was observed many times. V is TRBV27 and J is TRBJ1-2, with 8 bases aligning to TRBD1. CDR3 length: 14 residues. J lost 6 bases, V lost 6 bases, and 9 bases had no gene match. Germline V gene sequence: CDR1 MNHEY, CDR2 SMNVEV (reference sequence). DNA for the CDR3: TGTGCCAGCAGCAGACAGGGGCGGTCGGATGGCTACACCTTC. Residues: CASSRQGRSDGYTF.

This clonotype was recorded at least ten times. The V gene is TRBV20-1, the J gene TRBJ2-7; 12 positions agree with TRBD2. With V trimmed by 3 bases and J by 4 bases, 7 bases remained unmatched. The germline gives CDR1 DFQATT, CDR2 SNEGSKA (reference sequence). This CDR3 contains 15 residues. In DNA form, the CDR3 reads TGCAGTGCTAGTATCGCCGGGACTAGCGGGTACGAGCAGTACTTC. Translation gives CSASIAGTSGYEQYF.

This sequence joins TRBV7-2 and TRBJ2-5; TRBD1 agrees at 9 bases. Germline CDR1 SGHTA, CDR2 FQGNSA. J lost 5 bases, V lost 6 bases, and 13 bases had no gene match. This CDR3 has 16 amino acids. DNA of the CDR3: TGTGCCAGCAGTCATTCGGGCGGGACAGGGAGCGAGACCCAGTACTTC. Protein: CASSHSGGTGSETQYF.